Listed below are T cell receptor beta chains from one sample, sequenced in a study of blood T cell repertoires in COVID-19. Profiled with immunoSEQ multiplex PCR; TCRdb holds only in-frame clones, not every one. The sample shows some 530,000 clones, 80% to 90% of them seen only once. Input material: peripheral blood. These receptors all stem from a human donor in a cohort sampled during active COVID-19. Each CDR3 is given with its conserved first and last residue. A D gene is named only where the DNA matches it firmly. The size field is filled for only some rows; it gives once, few, many or a size class.

j_call,clone_size,d_call,v_call,cdr3_aa,cdr3_nt
TRBJ2-1,-,-,TRBV7-8,CASSPHFPGLGRNEQFF,TGTGCCAGCAGCCCCCATTTCCCGGGACTGGGAAGGAATGAGCAGTTCTTC
TRBJ2-7,-,-,TRBV2,CASSRENYEQYF,TGTGCCAGCAGTCGCGAGAATTACGAGCAGTACTTC
TRBJ2-3,-,TRBD2,TRBV6-2/TRBV6-3,CASSYSPAGGMDTQYF,TGTGCCAGCAGTTACTCTCCAGCGGGGGGCATGGATACGCAGTATTTT
TRBJ2-1,-,TRBD2,TRBV27,CASSKLAGIHNEQFF,TGTGCCAGCTCCAAACTAGCGGGAATCCACAATGAGCAGTTCTTC
TRBJ2-5,-,TRBD1,TRBV9,CASSVGTGGTETQYF,TGTGCCAGCAGCGTAGGGACAGGGGGAACGGAGACCCAGTACTTC
TRBJ2-1,-,TRBD2,TRBV7-2,CASTLKASGYNEQFF,TGTGCCAGCACCCTAAAGGCTAGCGGCTACAATGAGCAGTTCTTC
TRBJ1-5,once,-,TRBV6-5,CASSSYKGEGNQPQHF,TGTGCCAGCAGTTCATACAAAGGGGAGGGCAATCAGCCCCAGCATTTT
TRBJ2-6,-,-,TRBV15,CATSRDREAGANVLTF,TGTGCCACCAGCAGAGATCGAGAGGCTGGGGCCAACGTCCTGACTTTC
TRBJ1-5,-,-,TRBV5-4,CASSLEGGSNQPQHF,TGTGCCAGCAGCTTGGAGGGGGGGAGCAATCAGCCCCAGCATTTT
TRBJ2-3,-,-,TRBV4-3,CASSQAPSPRTDTQYF,TGCGCCAGCAGCCAAGCCCCTAGCCCACGCACAGATACGCAGTATTTT
TRBJ1-4,-,-,TRBV30,CAWSVHSGESTNEKLFF,TGTGCCTGGAGTGTACACTCAGGGGAATCAACTAATGAAAAACTGTTTTTT